Here is one T cell receptor beta chain with its context. The data are from a study of T cells in localized non-small cell lung cancer. Germline V gives CDR1 MDHEN, CDR2 SYDVKM. The CDR3 totals 14 residues. Trimming pared 6 bases from V and 0 bases from J, leaving 11 bases between. Assay used: immunoSEQ multiplex PCR; TCRdb lists only in-frame clones, some missing. This repertoire shows 26,000 or so clones, roughly 90% found once; its top ten account for approximately 7.5%. The sample consisted of peripheral blood, taken before any cancer treatment. This chain joins TRBV28 and TRBJ1-1; maybe TRBD1 (5 bases). The clonotype originates from a male donor aged 60 or over with stage I lung adenocarcinoma. CDR3 DNA sequence: TGTGCCAGCAGAGGAGGACAACTGAACACTGAAGCTTTCTTT. It encodes CASRGGQLNTEAFF. The full variable domain, with the rest looked up from reference TRBV28 and TRBJ1-1, is DVKVTQSSRYLVKRTGEKVFLECVQDMDHENMFWYRQDPGLGLRLIYFSYDVKMKEKGDIPEGYSVSREKKERFSLILESASTNQTSMYLCASRGGQLNTEAFFGQGTRLTVV.